A selection of T cell receptor beta chains follows, all from one sample in a study of blood T cell repertoires in COVID-19. Only in-frame clones appear in the TCRdb table, and some are missing; sequencing was by immunoSEQ multiplex PCR. The sample yields some 400,000 clones, 80% to 90% seen once. The sequencing sample was made of PBMCs or T cells enriched from blood (not recorded which). The receptors derive from a man aged 25-45 years who had recovered from COVID-19. The CDR3 runs from the conserved cysteine through the conserved F or W. D genes are given only for firm matches. Rows give clone size only sometimes, using once, few, many, or a class for an expanded clone.

abundance,d_gene,j_gene,v_gene,CDR3nt,CDR3aa
once,NA,TRBJ2-2,TRBV5-4,TGTGCCAGCAGCTTAGGGCTAGCGATCACCGGGGAGCTGTTTTTT,CASSLGLAITGELFF
NA,NA,TRBJ2-3,TRBV6-1,TGTGCCAGCAGTGAAACGGCGGGCACGCAGTATTTT,CASSETAGTQYF
NA,TRBD1,TRBJ1-1,TRBV18,TGTGCCAGCTCACCACAGGCCACAGGGGGTGAGACTGGCACTGAAGCTTTCTTT,CASSPQATGGETGTEAFF
NA,NA,TRBJ1-1,TRBV19,TGTGCCAGTAGTGCCCAGGGGTCGTCCGCTTTCTTT,CASSAQGSSAFF
NA,TRBD1,TRBJ2-2,TRBV18,TGTGCCAGCTCATTCAGAGGACAGGGGACCACCGGGGAGCTGTTTTTT,CASSFRGQGTTGELFF
NA,TRBD1,TRBJ2-2,TRBV7-9,TGTGCCAGCAGCTTTGGGACAGGGGTTGCCGGGGAGCTGTTTTTT,CASSFGTGVAGELFF
NA,NA,TRBJ2-7,TRBV13,TGTGCAAGCAGATTGTCTGGGGAGTACTACGAGCAGTACTTC,CASRLSGEYYEQYF
NA,TRBD1,TRBJ2-7,TRBV28,TGTGCCATCCTACCCTCGGGACAGGCTCCTACACCTCGAGAGCAGTACTTC,CAILPSGQAPTPREQYF
NA,NA,TRBJ2-3,TRBV5-1,TGCGCCAGCAGTCGTTGGACGGCGACTAGTTTATGGGCAGATACGCAGTATTTT,CASSRWTATSLWADTQYF
NA,TRBD1,TRBJ1-1,TRBV23-1,TGCGCCAGCAGGAAGACAGGGACACCATGCTTTGAAGCTTTCTTT,CASRKTGTPCFEAFF
NA,NA,TRBJ1-2,TRBV5-4,TGTGCCAGCAGCTTGGGACAGGAAATCGGTGGCTACACCTTC,CASSLGQEIGGYTF
NA,NA,TRBJ2-5,TRBV10-3,TGTGCCATCAGTGCCCGGGAAGAGACCCAGTACTTC,CAISAREETQYF
once,NA,TRBJ1-1,TRBV7-9,TGTGCCAGCAGCTTTAACGCCCAGGACATGAACACTGAAGCTTTCTTT,CASSFNAQDMNTEAFF
once,NA,TRBJ2-6,TRBV27,TGTGCCAGCAGTTTTTGGGACATCTCTGGGGCCAACGTCCTGACTTTC,CASSFWDISGANVLTF
many,NA,TRBJ1-1,TRBV28,TGTGCCAGCAGCCACAAGCCAGGGAACACTGAAGCTTTCTTT,CASSHKPGNTEAFF
NA,TRBD2,TRBJ2-5,TRBV9,TGTGCCAGCAGCGGGGGACTAGCGGGTAAAGAGACCCAGTACTTC,CASSGGLAGKETQYF
NA,NA,TRBJ1-1,TRBV5-1,TGCGCCAGCAGCTTAGGCAGGGAGAACACTGAAGCTTTCTTT,CASSLGRENTEAFF
few,TRBD1,TRBJ1-4,TRBV29-1,TGCAGCGTTGAAGATCGAGGGGGCGGAGGTGAAAAACTGTTTTTT,CSVEDRGGGGEKLFF
NA,NA,TRBJ1-5,TRBV18,TGTGCCAGCTCACCAGGGACAAGATATAGCAATCAGCCCCAGCATTTT,CASSPGTRYSNQPQHF
NA,TRBD1,TRBJ2-2,TRBV6-5,TGTGCCAGCAGGCCCCCGGGACAGGGGACCGGGGAGCTGTTTTTT,CASRPPGQGTGELFF
once,NA,TRBJ2-2,TRBV5-1,TGCGCCAGCAGCTTGGCCCAGATGAGCGGCACCGGGGAGCTGTTTTTT,CASSLAQMSGTGELFF
once,TRBD2,TRBJ2-5,TRBV5-1,TGCGCCAGCAGCCCGACTAGCGGGGCCCAAGAGACCCAGTACTTC,CASSPTSGAQETQYF
NA,TRBD2,TRBJ2-7,TRBV6-5,TGTGCCAGCAGCTTAGCGGGGGCCTACGAGCAGTACTTC,CASSLAGAYEQYF
NA,TRBD1,TRBJ2-1,TRBV28,TGTGCCAGCAGTTCCCCCGACAGGGAACCCTACAATGAGCAGTTCTTC,CASSSPDREPYNEQFF
NA,TRBD2,TRBJ2-1,TRBV11-2,TGTGCCAGCAGACCAGCGGGAGTGGCTTACAATGAGCAGTTCTTC,CASRPAGVAYNEQFF
NA,NA,TRBJ1-1,TRBV19,TGTGCCAGTAGCAGGGGTGCTGAAGCTTTCTTT,CASSRGAEAFF
NA,TRBD2,TRBJ2-3,TRBV28,TGTGCCAGCAGTCTAGCGGGCATCACAGATACGCAGTATTTT,CASSLAGITDTQYF
once,TRBD1,TRBJ1-1,TRBV2,TGTGCCAGCCGTTTGGGGACAGGGTTGGGCACTGAAGCTTTCTTT,CASRLGTGLGTEAFF
NA,TRBD2,TRBJ2-1,TRBV7-9,TGTGCCAGCAGCTTACGCCGGGCTAGCGGGACGTACAATGAGCAGTTCTTC,CASSLRRASGTYNEQFF
NA,NA,TRBJ1-1,TRBV20-1,TGCAGTGCTAGATCGTCGGCTGAAGCTTTCTTT,CSARSSAEAFF
NA,NA,TRBJ2-7,TRBV25-1,TGTGCCAGCAGTGAATATTCGCAGGGAGGCTACGAGCAGTACTTC,CASSEYSQGGYEQYF
NA,TRBD1,TRBJ1-5,TRBV5-1,TGCGCCAGCAGCTTTTGGCCAGGGGGTGGGCAGCCCCAGCATTTT,CASSFWPGGGQPQHF
NA,NA,TRBJ1-1,TRBV5-4,TGTGCCAGCAGCCCCGTGGAGGGCTTGAACACTGAAGCTTTCTTT,CASSPVEGLNTEAFF
NA,TRBD1,TRBJ1-5,TRBV4-2,TGTGCCAGCAGCCAGGGACAGGGGATCAATCAGCCCCAGCATTTT,CASSQGQGINQPQHF